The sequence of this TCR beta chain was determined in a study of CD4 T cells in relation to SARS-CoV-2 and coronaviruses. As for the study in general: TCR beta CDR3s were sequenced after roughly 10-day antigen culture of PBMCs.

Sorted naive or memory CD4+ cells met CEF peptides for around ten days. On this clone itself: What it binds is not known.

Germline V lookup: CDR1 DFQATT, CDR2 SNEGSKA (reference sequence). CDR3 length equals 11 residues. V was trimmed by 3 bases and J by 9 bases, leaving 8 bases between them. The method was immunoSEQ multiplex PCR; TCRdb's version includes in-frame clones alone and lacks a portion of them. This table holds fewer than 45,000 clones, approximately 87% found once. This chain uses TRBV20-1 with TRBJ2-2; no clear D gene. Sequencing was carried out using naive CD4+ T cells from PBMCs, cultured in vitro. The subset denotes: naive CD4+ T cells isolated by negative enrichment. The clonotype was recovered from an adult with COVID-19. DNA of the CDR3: TGCAGTGCTAGGTCCCAACGGGAGCTGTTTTTT. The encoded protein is CSARSQRELFF.